Following are 13 T cell receptor beta chains from one sample sequenced in a study of control samples from healthy donors and cancer patients (dated by TCRdb to the early 2020s). The library was obtained by the immunoSEQ multiplex PCR assay. TCRdb's version of the immuneACCESS table is confined to in-frame rearrangements and falls short of the full clone set. An unresolved V gene accounts for under half of the shortfall where checked; the remainder is of unknown origin. This sample is represented by 95,000 to 150,000 clones; more than 75% of them were singletons. Jointly, the top ten make up 9.5% to 13% of the sample. The sample consisted of blood. All receptors come from a young man in good health.

This clone turned up a few times. The chain joins TRBV6-5 to TRBJ1-5; D unclear. The CDR3 is made up of 14 amino acids. Germline values: CDR1 MNHEY, CDR2 SVGAGI. Trimming shortened V by 4 bases and J by 8 bases, and 15 bases separated the two germline ends. For the CDR3, the DNA is TGTGCCAGCAGTTTTAATTTAGATGCAGAGCCCCAGCATTTT. This gives the protein CASSFNLDAEPQHF.

CDR3 sequence reads: CASSGQGDSPQHF. The DNA of the CDR3 is TGTGCCAGCAGCGGACAGGGTGACAGCCCCCAGCATTTT. V gene TRBV3-1 (or the pseudogene TRBV3-2) combines with J gene TRBJ1-5; 8 nucleotides match TRBD1. The CDR3 covers 13 residues. Germline CDR1 and CDR2: LGHDT and YNNKEL (reference sequence). Trimming at V came to 5 bases and at J to 10 bases, leaving 7 bases not matched to a gene.

The V and J genes are TRBV6-5 and TRBJ1-2, with D perhaps TRBD1 (5 bases). CDR1 is MNHEY and CDR2 is SVGAGI in the germline V gene. This CDR3 is built from 14 residues. Trimming removed 6 bases from V and 4 bases from J, with 15 bases in between. The CDR3 loop is CASRTQGFAYGYTF. The CDR3, as DNA: TGTGCCAGCAGAACTCAGGGTTTTGCCTATGGCTACACCTTC.

This clone has only one observation. CDR3 nucleotides: TGTGCCTGGAACGATTTTGGACTTTATAATTCACCCCTCCACTTT. This gives the protein CAWNDFGLYNSPLHF. This chain connects TRBV30 to TRBJ1-6; D is uncertain. The V and J ends lost 4 bases and 4 bases respectively, with 14 bases between them. This CDR3 contains 15 residues. In germline, CDR1 is GTSNPN, CDR2 SVGIG (reference sequence).

V and J are TRBV7-8 and TRBJ1-4; 9 nucleotides align to TRBD1. Per the germline V gene, CDR1 is SGHVS and CDR2 is FQNEAQ. Trimming removed 1 base from V and 6 bases from J; junction bases left unmatched: 0. The CDR3 runs 14 residues. In nucleotides, the CDR3 is TGTGCCAGCAGCTTAGGACAGGGGGATGAAAAACTGTTTTTT. This codes for CASSLGQGDEKLFF.

The genes are TRBV6-1 and TRBJ2-7; the D call may be TRBD1 or TRBD2 (5 bases each). CDR3 length: 18 residues. V was trimmed by 0 bases and J by 4 bases, leaving 22 bases between them. Germline V gives CDR1 MNHNS, CDR2 SASEGT. The CDR3 DNA reads TGTGCCAGCAGTGAAGCTTCAGCGGCGACAGCGTATCATTACGAGCAGTACTTC. This codes for CASSEASAATAYHYEQYF.

Written as DNA, the CDR3 is TGTGCCAGCAGCGTTGACGGGCGTGGGATTTCACCCCTCCACTTT. Encoded protein: CASSVDGRGISPLHF. V usage is TRBV9 and J usage is TRBJ1-6; unclear D gene. This CDR3 spans 15 amino acids. Trimming took off 2 bases at V and 9 bases at J, with 15 bases between the two ends. CDR1 and CDR2 from the germline V gene are SGDLS and YYNGEE. The whole variable domain, remainder taken from reference TRBV9 and TRBJ1-6, is DSGVTQTPKHLITATGQRVTLRCSPRSGDLSVYWYQQSLDQGLQFLIQYYNGEERAKGNILERFSAQQFPDLHSELNLSSLELGDSALYFCASSVDGRGISPLHFGNGTRLTVT.

The gene calls are TRBV7-3 and TRBJ2-1, with D perhaps given as TRBD1 or TRBD2 (6 bases each). V was cut by 4 bases and J by 12 bases, with 19 bases left in between. The CDR3 runs 14 residues. The V gene's germline CDR1 is SGHTA and CDR2 FQGTGA. CDR3 nucleotides: TGTGCCAGCAGCTCTACCGGGGGCGGAGGTGGGCAGTTCTTC. Amino acid sequence: CASSSTGGGGGQFF.

V and J are TRBV7-3 and TRBJ2-2; D tentatively fits TRBD1 or TRBD2 (6 bases each). V lost 1 base and J 0 bases, leaving 9 bases between the germline ends. In germline, CDR1 is SGHTA, CDR2 FQGTGA. CDR3 size: 16 residues. The CDR3 nucleotides are TGTGCCAGCAGCTTAAACAGGGAGGCGAACACCGGGGAGCTGTTTTTT. Its protein product is CASSLNREANTGELFF.

This chain joins TRBV4-1 and TRBJ2-1; D is uncertain. The CDR3 is made up of 15 amino acids. Germline V gene sequence: CDR1 MGHRA, CDR2 YSYEKL. V was trimmed by 1 base and J by 7 bases, leaving 14 bases between them. The CDR3 protein is CASSQVNAPKNEQFF. For the CDR3, the DNA is TGCGCCAGCAGCCAAGTGAACGCGCCGAAGAATGAGCAGTTCTTC.

The gene calls are TRBV30 and TRBJ1-1, with 8 positions matching TRBD1. CDR1 and CDR2 from the germline V gene are GTSNPN and SVGIG (reference sequence). The CDR3 has 14 amino acids. J was trimmed by 0 bases and V by 1 base; bases with no gene match: 1. The CDR3 region has the DNA TGTGCCTGGAGTGCGGACAGGGTGAACACTGAAGCTTTCTTT. Translating gives CAWSADRVNTEAFF.

This clone was detected once. The chain carries TRBV2 and TRBJ1-3; D not resolved. This CDR3 region has 15 residues. Germline V CDR1 and CDR2: SNHLY, FYNNEI. With 2 bases removed from V and 7 bases from J, the gap between germline ends came to 15 bases. CDR3 nucleotides: TGTGCCAGCAGTGAATCTCGGGTAACGGGGAACACCATATATTTT. It encodes CASSESRVTGNTIYF. Variable domain in full (rest from reference TRBV2 and TRBJ1-3): EPEVTQTPSHQVTQMGQEVILRCVPISNHLYFYWYRQILGQKVEFLVSFYNNEISEKSEIFDDQFSVERPDGSNFTLKIRSTKLEDSAMYFCASSESRVTGNTIYFGEGSWLTVV.

The chain is built from TRBV6-4 and TRBJ2-3; D is perhaps TRBD1 (6 bases). CDR1 MRHNA and CDR2 SNTAGT come from the germline V gene. V lost 1 base and J 4 bases, leaving 12 bases between the germline ends. The CDR3 extends over 15 amino acids. The CDR3 loop is CASSDLQGEADTQYF. DNA for the CDR3: TGTGCCAGCAGTGACTTACAGGGAGAGGCAGATACGCAGTATTTT.